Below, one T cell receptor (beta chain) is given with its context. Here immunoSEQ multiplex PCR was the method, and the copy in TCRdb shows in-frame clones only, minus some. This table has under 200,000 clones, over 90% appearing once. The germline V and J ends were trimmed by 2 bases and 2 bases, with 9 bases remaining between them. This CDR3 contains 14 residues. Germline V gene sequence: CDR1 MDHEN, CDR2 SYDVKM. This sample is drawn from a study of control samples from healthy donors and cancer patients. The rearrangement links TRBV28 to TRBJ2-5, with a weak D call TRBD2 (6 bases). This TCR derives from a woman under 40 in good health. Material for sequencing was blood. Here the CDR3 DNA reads TGTGCCAGCAGTTTAGGAGGGCCGCAAGAGACCCAGTACTTC. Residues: CASSLGGPQETQYF.